This T cell receptor (beta chain) was observed in a study of blood T cell repertoires in COVID-19. Overall study context: The origin of the acute and convalescent COVID-19 samples was the United States, Italy and Spain.

Authors' analysis steps: Reference gene primer amplification gave nucleated cell count estimates. The protocol was immunoSEQ multiplex PCR, while the TCRdb copy is restricted to in-frame clones and leaves out a portion. V, J and clone size derive from that table, while D and trimming were established from the DNA sequence. The sample consists of about 150,000 clones, around nine tenths of them appearing once. The sequencing input was peripheral blood. The source of this sequence is a man between 60 and 75 years old with active or convalescent COVID-19.

CDR3 region: CASSLGRGGETQYF. The CDR3, as DNA: TGTGCCAGCAGCTTAGGCAGGGGAGGGGAGACCCAGTACTTC. The rearrangement links TRBV7-2 to TRBJ2-5, with D possibly TRBD2 on 7 matching bases. The germline gives CDR1 SGHTA, CDR2 FQGNSA. The CDR3 contains 14 residues. Trimming took 1 base from V and 5 from J, leaving 11 bases between them.